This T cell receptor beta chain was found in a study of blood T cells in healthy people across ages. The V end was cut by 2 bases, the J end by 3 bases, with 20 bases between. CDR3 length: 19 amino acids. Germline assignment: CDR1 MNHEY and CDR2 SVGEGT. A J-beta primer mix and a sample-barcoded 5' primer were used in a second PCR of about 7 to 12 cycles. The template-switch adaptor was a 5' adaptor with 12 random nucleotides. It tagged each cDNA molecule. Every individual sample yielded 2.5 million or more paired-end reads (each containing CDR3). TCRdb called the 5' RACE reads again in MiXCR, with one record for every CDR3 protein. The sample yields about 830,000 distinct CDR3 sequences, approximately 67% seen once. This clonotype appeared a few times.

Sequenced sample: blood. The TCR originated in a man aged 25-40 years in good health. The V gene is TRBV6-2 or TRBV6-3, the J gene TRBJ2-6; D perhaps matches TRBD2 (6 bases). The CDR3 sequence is CASSYESGLARYGANVLTF. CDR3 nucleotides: TGTGCCAGCAGTTACGAAAGCGGGTTGGCCAGGTATGGGGCCAACGTCCTGACTTTC.